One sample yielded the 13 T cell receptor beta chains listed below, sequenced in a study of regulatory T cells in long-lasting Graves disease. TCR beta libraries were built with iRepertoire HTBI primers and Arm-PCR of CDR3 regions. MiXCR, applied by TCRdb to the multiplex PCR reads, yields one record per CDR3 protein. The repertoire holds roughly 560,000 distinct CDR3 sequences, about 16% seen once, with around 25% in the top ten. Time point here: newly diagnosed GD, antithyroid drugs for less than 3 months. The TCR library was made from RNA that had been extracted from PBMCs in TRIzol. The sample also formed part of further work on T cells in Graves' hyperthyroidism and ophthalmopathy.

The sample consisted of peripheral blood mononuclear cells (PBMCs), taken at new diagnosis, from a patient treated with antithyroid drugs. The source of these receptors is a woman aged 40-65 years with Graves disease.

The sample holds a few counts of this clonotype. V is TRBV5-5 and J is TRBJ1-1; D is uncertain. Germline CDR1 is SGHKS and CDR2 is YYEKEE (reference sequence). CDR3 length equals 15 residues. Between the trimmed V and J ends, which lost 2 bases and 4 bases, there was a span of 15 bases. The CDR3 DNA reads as TGTGCCAGCAGCTTATGGTATCCGGGGTCCACTGAAGCTTTCTTT. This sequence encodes CASSLWYPGSTEAFF. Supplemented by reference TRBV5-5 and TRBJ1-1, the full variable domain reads DAGVTQSPTHLIKTRGQQVTLRCSPISGHKSVSWYQQVLGQGPQFIFQYYEKEERGRGNFPDRFSARQFPNYSSELNVNALLLGDSALYLCASSLWYPGSTEAFFGQGTRLTVV.

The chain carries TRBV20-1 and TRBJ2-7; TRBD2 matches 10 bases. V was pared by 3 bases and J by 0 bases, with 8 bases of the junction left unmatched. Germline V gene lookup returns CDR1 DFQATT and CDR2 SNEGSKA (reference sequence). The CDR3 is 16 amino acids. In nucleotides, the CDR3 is TGCAGTGCTAGTTGGACTCTAGCGGGGGTCTCCTACGAGCAGTACTTC. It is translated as CSASWTLAGVSYEQYF.

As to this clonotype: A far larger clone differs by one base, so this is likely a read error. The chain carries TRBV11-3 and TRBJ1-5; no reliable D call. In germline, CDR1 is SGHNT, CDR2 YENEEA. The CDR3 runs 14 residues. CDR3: CTSSLHPSNQPQHF. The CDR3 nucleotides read TGTACCAGCAGCTTACATCCCTCAAATCAGCCCCAGCATTTT.

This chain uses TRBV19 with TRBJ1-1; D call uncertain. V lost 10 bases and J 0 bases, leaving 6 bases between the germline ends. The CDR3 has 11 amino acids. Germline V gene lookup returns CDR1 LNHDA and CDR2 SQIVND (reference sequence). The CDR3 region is CATSMNTEAFF. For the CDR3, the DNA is TGTGCCACCTCCATGAACACTGAAGCTTTCTTT.

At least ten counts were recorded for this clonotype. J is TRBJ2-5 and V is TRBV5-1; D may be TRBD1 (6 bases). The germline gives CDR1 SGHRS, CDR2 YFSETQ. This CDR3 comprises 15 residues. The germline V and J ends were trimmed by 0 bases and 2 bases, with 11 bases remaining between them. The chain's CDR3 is CASSLAPGVQETQYF. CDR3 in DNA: TGCGCCAGCAGCTTGGCACCAGGGGTTCAAGAGACCCAGTACTTC.

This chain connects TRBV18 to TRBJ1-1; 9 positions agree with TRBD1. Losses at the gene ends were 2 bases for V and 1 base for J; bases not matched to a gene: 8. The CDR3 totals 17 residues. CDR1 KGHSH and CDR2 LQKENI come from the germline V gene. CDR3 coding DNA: TGTGCCAGCTCACCATCCCTGGACAGGGGACGGAACACTGAAGCTTTCTTT. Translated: CASSPSLDRGRNTEAFF.

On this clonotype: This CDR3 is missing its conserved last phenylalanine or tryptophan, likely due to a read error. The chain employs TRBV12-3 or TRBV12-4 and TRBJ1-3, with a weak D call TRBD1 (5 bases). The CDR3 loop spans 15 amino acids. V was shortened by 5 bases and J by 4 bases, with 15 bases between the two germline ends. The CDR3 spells CASSRLRTPGNTIYL. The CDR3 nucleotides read TGTGCCAGCAGTCGCCTTAGGACACCGGGAAACACCATATATCTT.

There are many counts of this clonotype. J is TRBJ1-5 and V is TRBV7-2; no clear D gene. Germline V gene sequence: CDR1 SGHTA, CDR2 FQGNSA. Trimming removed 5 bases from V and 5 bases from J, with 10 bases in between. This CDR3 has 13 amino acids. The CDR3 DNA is TGTGCCAGCAGCCCTCGGGTGGATCAGCCCCAGCATTTT. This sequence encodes CASSPRVDQPQHF.

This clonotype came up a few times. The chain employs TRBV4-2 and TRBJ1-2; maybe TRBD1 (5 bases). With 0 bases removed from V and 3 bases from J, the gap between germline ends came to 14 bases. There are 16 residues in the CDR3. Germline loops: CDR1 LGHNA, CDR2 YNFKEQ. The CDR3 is CASSQDSEGPHYGYTF. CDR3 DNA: TGTGCCAGCAGCCAAGATTCGGAGGGGCCTCACTATGGCTACACCTTC.

The chain's CDR3 is CASSLGPHPQPQHF. The CDR3 DNA follows: TGTGCCAGCAGCTTAGGGCCCCATCCTCAGCCCCAGCATTTT. This rearrangement joins TRBV7-9 to TRBJ1-5; D remains unclear. Germline lookup yields CDR1 SEHNR and CDR2 FQNEAQ (reference sequence). The CDR3 length is 14 residues. Trimming took 1 base from V and 6 from J, leaving 10 bases between them.

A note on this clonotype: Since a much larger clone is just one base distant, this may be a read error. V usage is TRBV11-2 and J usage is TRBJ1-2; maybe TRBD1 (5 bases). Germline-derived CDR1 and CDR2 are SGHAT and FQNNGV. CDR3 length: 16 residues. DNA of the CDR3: TGTGCCAGCAGTCTTAACTGGGACCGCCTGTATGAGGGCTACGCCTTC. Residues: CASSLNWDRLYEGYAF.

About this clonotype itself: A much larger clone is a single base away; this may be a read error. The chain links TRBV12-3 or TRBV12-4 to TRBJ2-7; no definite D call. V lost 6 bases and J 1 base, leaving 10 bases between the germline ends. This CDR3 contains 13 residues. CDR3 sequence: CASRKGVSYEQYF. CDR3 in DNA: TGTGCCAGCAGGAAGGGCGTTTCCTACGAGCAGTACTTC.

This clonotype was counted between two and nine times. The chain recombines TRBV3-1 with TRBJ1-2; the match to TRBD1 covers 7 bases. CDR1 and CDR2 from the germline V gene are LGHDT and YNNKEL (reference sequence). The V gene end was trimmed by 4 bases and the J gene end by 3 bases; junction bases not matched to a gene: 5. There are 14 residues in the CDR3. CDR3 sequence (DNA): TGTGCCAGCAGCCCTCGGGACAGTTACTATGGCTACACCTTC. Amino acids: CASSPRDSYYGYTF.